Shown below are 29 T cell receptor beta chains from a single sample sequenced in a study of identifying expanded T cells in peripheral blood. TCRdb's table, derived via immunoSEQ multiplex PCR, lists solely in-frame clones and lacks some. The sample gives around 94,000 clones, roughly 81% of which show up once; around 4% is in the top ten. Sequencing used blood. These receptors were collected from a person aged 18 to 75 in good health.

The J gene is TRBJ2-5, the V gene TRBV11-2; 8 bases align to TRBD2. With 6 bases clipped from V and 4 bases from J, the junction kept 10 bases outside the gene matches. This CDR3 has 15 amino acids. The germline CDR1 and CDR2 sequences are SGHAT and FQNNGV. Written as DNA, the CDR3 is TGTGCCAGCAGATTGAACTCCGGGGGGGGAGAGACCCAGTACTTC. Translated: CASRLNSGGGETQYF. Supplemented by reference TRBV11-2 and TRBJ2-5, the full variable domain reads EAGVAQSPRYKIIEKRQSVAFWCNPISGHATLYWYQQILGQGPKLLIQFQNNGVVDDSQLPKDRFSAERLKGVDSTLKIQPAKLEDSAVYLCASRLNSGGGETQYFGPGTRLLVL.

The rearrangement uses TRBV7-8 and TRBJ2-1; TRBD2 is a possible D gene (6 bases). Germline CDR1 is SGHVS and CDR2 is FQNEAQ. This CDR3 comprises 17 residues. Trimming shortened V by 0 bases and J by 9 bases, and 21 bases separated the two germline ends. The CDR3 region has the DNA TGTGCCAGCAGCTTAGCGGGGGAGGCGTTACTAGCTATTGAGCAGTTCTTC. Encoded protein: CASSLAGEALLAIEQFF.

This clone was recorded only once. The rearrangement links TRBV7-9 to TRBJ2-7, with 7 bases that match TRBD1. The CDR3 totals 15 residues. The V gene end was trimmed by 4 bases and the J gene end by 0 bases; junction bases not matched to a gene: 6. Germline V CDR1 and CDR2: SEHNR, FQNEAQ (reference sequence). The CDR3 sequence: CASSSRTGFSYEQYF. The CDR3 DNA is TGTGCCAGCAGCTCACGGACAGGATTCTCCTACGAGCAGTACTTC.

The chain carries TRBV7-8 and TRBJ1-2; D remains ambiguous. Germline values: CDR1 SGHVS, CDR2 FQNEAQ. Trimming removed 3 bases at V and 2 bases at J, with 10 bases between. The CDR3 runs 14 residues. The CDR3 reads CASSLLGGNYGYTF. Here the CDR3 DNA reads TGTGCCAGCAGCTTGCTGGGAGGGAACTATGGCTACACCTTC.

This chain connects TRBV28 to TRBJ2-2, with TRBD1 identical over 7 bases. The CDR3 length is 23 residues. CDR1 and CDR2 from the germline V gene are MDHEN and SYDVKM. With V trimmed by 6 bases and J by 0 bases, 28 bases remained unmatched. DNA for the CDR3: TGTGCCAGCAGCTACTTCCGTACCTTGACCGGGACAGAGCTACTCGCGAACACCGGGGAGCTGTTTTTT. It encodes CASSYFRTLTGTELLANTGELFF.

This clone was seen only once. For the CDR3, the DNA is TGTGCCTGGATTGGGGGGTCTTATAATTCACCCCTCCACTTT. It translates to CAWIGGSYNSPLHF. This sequence joins TRBV30 and TRBJ1-6; D is possibly TRBD1 (5 bases). The V gene's germline CDR1 is GTSNPN and CDR2 SVGIG (reference sequence). The length of the CDR3 is 14 residues. Deletions cut 4 bases from V and 4 bases from J, with 11 bases between.

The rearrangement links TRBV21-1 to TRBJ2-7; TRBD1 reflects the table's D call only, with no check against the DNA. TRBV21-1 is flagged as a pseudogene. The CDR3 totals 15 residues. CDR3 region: CASSKPDRGFYEQYF. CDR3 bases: TGTGCCAGCAGCAAACCGGACAGGGGGTTTTACGAGCAGTACTTC.

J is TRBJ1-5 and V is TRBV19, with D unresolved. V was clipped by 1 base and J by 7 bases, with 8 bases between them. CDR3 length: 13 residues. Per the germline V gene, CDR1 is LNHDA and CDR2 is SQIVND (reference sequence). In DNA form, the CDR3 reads TGTGCCAGTAGTATAGGTAGAGTACAGCCCCAGCATTTT. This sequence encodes CASSIGRVQPQHF.

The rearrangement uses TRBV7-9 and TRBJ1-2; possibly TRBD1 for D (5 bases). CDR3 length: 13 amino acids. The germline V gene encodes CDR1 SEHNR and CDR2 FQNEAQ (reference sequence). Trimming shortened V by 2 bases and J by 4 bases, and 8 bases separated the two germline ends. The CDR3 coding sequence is TGTGCCAGCAGCTTACCCAGGGCCTATGGCTACACCTTC. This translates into CASSLPRAYGYTF.

CDR3 loop: CASSFLWDKPDQPQHF. CDR3 DNA sequence: TGTGCCAGCAGCTTCCTATGGGACAAACCGGATCAGCCCCAGCATTTT. The chain is built from TRBV7-8 and TRBJ1-5, with a weak D call TRBD1 (6 bases). Trimming cost V 3 bases and J 5 bases, with 17 bases left between them. CDR3 length equals 16 residues. CDR1 SGHVS and CDR2 FQNEAQ come from the germline V gene.

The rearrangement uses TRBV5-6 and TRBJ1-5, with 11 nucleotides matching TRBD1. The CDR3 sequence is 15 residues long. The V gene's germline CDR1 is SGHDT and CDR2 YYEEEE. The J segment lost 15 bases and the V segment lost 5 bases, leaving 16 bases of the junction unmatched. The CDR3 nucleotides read TGTGCCAGCAGTTATGGACAGGGGGCCCCCATGCCACTGCATTTT. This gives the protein CASSYGQGAPMPLHF.

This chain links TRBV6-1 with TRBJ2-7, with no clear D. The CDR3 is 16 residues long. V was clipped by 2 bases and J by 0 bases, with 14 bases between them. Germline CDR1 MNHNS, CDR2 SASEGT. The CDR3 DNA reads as TGTGCCAGCAGTGAAATAGGCGGTGTCAGCTCCTACGAGCAGTACTTC. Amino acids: CASSEIGGVSSYEQYF.

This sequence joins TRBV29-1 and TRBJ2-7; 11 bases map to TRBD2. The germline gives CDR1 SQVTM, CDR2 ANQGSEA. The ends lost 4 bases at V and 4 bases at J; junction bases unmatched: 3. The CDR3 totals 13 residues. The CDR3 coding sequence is TGCAGCGTTGTAACTAGCGGGGGATACGAGCAGTACTTC. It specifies CSVVTSGGYEQYF.

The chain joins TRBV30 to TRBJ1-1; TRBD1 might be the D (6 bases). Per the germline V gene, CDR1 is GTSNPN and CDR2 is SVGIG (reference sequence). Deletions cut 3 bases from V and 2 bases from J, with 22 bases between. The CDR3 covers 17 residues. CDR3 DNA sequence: TGTGCCTGGAGGAGGGGGAACCGGGCAACCCTTAACACTGAAGCTTTCTTT. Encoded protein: CAWRRGNRATLNTEAFF. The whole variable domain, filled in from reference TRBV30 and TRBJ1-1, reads SQTIHQWPATLVQPVGSPLSLECTVEGTSNPNLYWYRQAAGRGLQLLFYSVGIGQISSEVPQNLSASRPQDRQFILSSKKLLLSDSGFYLCAWRRGNRATLNTEAFFGQGTRLTVV.

DNA for the CDR3: TGTGCCAGCAGCTCCGGCCCAAGCGGGGGGCGAGCTTTCTTT. Amino acids: CASSSGPSGGRAFF. V and J are TRBV7-2 and TRBJ1-1; the D gene is possibly TRBD1 (6 bases). V was shortened by 4 bases and J by 10 bases, with 19 bases between the two germline ends. The CDR3 contains 14 residues. CDR1 and CDR2 from the germline V gene are SGHTA and FQGNSA.

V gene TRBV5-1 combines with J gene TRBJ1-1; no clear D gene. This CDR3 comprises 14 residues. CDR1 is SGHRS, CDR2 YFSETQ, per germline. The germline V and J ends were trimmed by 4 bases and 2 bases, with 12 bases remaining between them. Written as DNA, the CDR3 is TGCGCCAGCAGCCCGGACCCCCGAAACACTGAAGCTTTCTTT. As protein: CASSPDPRNTEAFF.

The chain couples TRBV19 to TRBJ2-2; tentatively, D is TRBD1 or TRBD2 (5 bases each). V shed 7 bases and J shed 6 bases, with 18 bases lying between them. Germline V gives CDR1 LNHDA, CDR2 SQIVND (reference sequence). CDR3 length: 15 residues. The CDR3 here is CASTPGAKSPGELFF. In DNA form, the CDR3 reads TGTGCCAGTACCCCCGGGGCAAAGAGTCCCGGGGAGCTGTTTTTT.

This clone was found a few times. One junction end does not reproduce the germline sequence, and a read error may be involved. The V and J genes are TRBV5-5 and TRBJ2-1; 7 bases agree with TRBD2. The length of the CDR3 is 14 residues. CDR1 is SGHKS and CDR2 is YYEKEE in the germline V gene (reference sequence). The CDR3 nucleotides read TGCGCCAGCAGCCCTTGGGCAGGGAGGGCCGAGCAGTTCTTC. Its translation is CASSPWAGRAEQFF.

The DNA of the CDR3 is TGTGCCAGCAGTTTACTTGACAGGGGTTACGGCTACACCTTC. It specifies CASSLLDRGYGYTF. The chain couples TRBV28 to TRBJ1-2; 8 nucleotides agree with TRBD1. The junction had 7 bases not matched to a gene; V was cut back by 2 bases and J by 8 bases. Germline CDR1 is MDHEN and CDR2 is SYDVKM. The CDR3 totals 14 residues.

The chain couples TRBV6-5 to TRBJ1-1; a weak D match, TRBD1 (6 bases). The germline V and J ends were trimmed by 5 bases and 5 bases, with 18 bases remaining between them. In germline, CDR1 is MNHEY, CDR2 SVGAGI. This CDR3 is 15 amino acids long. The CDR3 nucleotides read TGTGCCAGCAGTCCTGCTAGGATCAGGGGTACTGAAGCTTTCTTT. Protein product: CASSPARIRGTEAFF.

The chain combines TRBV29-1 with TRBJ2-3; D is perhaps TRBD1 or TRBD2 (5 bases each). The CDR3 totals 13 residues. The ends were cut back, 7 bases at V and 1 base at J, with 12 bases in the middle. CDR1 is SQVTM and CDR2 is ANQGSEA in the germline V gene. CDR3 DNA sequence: TGCAGCGCTCGCTTGGGGGGCACAGATACGCAGTATTTT. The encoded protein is CSARLGGTDTQYF.

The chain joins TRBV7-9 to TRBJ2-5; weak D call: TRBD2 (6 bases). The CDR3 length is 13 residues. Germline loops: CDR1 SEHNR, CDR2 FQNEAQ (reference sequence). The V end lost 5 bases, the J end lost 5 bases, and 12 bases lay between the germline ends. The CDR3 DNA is TGTGCCAGCAGCACGACCAGCGGGGAGACCCAGTACTTC. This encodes CASSTTSGETQYF.

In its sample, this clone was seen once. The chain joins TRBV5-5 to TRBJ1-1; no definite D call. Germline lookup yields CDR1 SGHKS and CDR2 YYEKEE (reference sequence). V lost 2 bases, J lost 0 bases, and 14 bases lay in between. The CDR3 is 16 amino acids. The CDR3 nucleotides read TGTGCCAGCAGCTTTCGATCTGGCCTCATGAACACTGAAGCTTTCTTT. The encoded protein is CASSFRSGLMNTEAFF.

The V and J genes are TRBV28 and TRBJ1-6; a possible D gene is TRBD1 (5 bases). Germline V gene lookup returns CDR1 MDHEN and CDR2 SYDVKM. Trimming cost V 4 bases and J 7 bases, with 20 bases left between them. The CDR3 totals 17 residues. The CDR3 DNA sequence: TGTGCCAGCAGTTCGGGGGACGCCTATTCCGTAAATTCACCCCTCCACTTT. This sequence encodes CASSSGDAYSVNSPLHF.

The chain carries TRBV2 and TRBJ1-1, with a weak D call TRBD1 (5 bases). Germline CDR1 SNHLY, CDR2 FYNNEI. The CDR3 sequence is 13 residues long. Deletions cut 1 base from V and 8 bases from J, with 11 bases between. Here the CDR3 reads CASSEGLRGEAFF. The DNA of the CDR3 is TGTGCCAGCAGTGAAGGACTGAGGGGCGAAGCTTTCTTT.

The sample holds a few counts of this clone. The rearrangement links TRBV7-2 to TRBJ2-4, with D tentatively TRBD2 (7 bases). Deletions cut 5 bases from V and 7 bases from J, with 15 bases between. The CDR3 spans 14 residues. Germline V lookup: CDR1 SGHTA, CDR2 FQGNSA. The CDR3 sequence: CASSLSQGGNIQYF. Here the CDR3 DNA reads TGTGCCAGCAGCCTATCACAGGGAGGGAACATTCAGTACTTC.

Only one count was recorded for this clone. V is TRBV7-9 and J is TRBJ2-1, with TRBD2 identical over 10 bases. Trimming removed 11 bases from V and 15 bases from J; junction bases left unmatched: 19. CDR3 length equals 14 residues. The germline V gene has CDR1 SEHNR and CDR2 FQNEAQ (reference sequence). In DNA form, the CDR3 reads TGTGCCGTCACAGAGCGGGGGGGCCGTCTAGGATTGTTCTTC. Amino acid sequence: CAVTERGGRLGLFF. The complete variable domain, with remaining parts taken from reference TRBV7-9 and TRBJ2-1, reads DTGVSQNPRHKITKRGQNVTFRCDPISEHNRLYWYRQTLGQGPEFLTYFQNEAQLEKSRLLSDRFSAERPKGSFSTLEIQRTEQGDSAMYLCAVTERGGRLGLFFGPGTRLTVL.

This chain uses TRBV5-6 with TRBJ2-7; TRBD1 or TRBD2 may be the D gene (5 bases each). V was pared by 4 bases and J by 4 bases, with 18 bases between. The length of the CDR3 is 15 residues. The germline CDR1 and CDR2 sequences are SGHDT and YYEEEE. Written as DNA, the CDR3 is TGTGCCAGCAGCCCCATCGGGGCAGCCTTTTACGAGCAGTACTTC. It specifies CASSPIGAAFYEQYF.

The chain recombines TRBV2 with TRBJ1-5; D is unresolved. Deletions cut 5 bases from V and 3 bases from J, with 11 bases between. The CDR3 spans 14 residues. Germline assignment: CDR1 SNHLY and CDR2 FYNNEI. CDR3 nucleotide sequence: TGTGCCAGCAGTTTATCCTTTGTCAATCAGCCCCAGCATTTT. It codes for CASSLSFVNQPQHF.